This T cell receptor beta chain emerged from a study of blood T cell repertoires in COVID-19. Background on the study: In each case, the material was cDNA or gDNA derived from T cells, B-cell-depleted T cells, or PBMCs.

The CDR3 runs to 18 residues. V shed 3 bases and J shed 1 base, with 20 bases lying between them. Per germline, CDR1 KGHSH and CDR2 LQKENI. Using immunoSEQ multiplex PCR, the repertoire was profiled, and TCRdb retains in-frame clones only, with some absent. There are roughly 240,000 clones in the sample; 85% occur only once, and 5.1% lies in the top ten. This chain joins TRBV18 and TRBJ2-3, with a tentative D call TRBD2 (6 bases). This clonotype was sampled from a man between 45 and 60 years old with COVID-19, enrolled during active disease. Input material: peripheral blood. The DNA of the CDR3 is TGTGCCAGCTCACCTAGGACCCGGGGGAGTATGGGCACAGATACGCAGTATTTT. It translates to CASSPRTRGSMGTDTQYF.